A selection of T cell receptor beta chains follows, all from one sample in a study of blood T cell repertoires in COVID-19. TCRdb keeps only in-frame clones here, not all; method: immunoSEQ multiplex PCR. The repertoire holds 290,000 or so clones, with about 85% as singletons. The sequenced sample was peripheral blood. The receptor source for this set is a man aged 18 to 29 with active or convalescent COVID-19. The CDR3 runs from the conserved cysteine through the conserved F or W. Each record gives: V gene, D gene, J gene, clone size, CDR3 DNA, CDR3 protein. The D gene is left open where the match is weak. Size is omitted from some rows. Given values are once, few, many or a class for expanded clones.

v_gene: TRBV4-1; d_gene: -; j_gene: TRBJ2-6; abundance: -; CDR3nt: TGCGCCAGCAGCCCCCAGTTGGGGCCTGGGGCCAACGTCCTGACTTTC; CDR3aa: CASSPQLGPGANVLTF
v_gene: TRBV2; d_gene: -; j_gene: TRBJ2-3; abundance: -; CDR3nt: TGTGCCAGCAGTTCGCGCCCTACTAGCACAGATACGCAGTATTTT; CDR3aa: CASSSRPTSTDTQYF
v_gene: TRBV6-2/TRBV6-3; d_gene: TRBD2; j_gene: TRBJ2-5; abundance: -; CDR3nt: TGTGCCAGCAGTTGGACTAGCGGGAGTGGAGAGACCCAGTACTTC; CDR3aa: CASSWTSGSGETQYF
v_gene: TRBV2; d_gene: -; j_gene: TRBJ2-2; abundance: -; CDR3nt: TGTGCCAGCGGACAGAGGGCCTGGGGGGAGCTGTTTTTT; CDR3aa: CASGQRAWGELFF
v_gene: TRBV4-1; d_gene: TRBD2; j_gene: TRBJ2-1; abundance: -; CDR3nt: TGCGCCAGCAGCCAAGATGTAGCGGGGCTTTACAATGAGCAGTTCTTC; CDR3aa: CASSQDVAGLYNEQFF
v_gene: TRBV20-1; d_gene: -; j_gene: TRBJ2-4; abundance: -; CDR3nt: TGCAGTGCTAATGACATACCGCAGGACATTCAGTACTTC; CDR3aa: CSANDIPQDIQYF
v_gene: TRBV6-5; d_gene: TRBD2; j_gene: TRBJ2-1; abundance: -; CDR3nt: TGTGCCAGCAGCCGACTAGCGGCCTCCAATGAGCAGTTCTTC; CDR3aa: CASSRLAASNEQFF
v_gene: TRBV27; d_gene: -; j_gene: TRBJ2-2; abundance: -; CDR3nt: TGTGCCAGCAGACTCCGGGACAACCCGAACACCGGGGAGCTGTTTTTT; CDR3aa: CASRLRDNPNTGELFF
v_gene: TRBV4-1; d_gene: TRBD1; j_gene: TRBJ2-2; abundance: -; CDR3nt: TGCGCCAGCAGCTTCCCCGCAGGGGGCACCGGGGAGCTGTTTTTT; CDR3aa: CASSFPAGGTGELFF
v_gene: TRBV27; d_gene: -; j_gene: TRBJ2-3; abundance: once; CDR3nt: TGTGCCAGCAGCCATCGCGGGACAGCTCAAGTGTCTACGCAGTATTTT; CDR3aa: CASSHRGTAQVSTQYF
v_gene: TRBV20-1; d_gene: -; j_gene: TRBJ1-6; abundance: once; CDR3nt: TGCAGTGCTAGTCGCCAGGTTGATAATTCACCCCTCCACTTT; CDR3aa: CSASRQVDNSPLHF
v_gene: TRBV4-1; d_gene: -; j_gene: TRBJ1-6; abundance: -; CDR3nt: TGCGCCAGCAGCCAAGATATTCAGGGATTTTCACCCCTCCACTTT; CDR3aa: CASSQDIQGFSPLHF
v_gene: TRBV28; d_gene: -; j_gene: TRBJ1-2; abundance: -; CDR3nt: TGTGCCAGCAGGATGGACAGTAACTATGGCTACACCTTC; CDR3aa: CASRMDSNYGYTF
v_gene: TRBV19; d_gene: TRBD2; j_gene: TRBJ2-3; abundance: -; CDR3nt: TGTGCCAGTAGTAAGTCCGGGGGGAGGGGCACAGATACGCAGTATTTT; CDR3aa: CASSKSGGRGTDTQYF
v_gene: TRBV2; d_gene: TRBD1; j_gene: TRBJ1-2; abundance: -; CDR3nt: TGTGCCAGCAGCGCGCCGGGACAGCTCTATGGCTACACCTTC; CDR3aa: CASSAPGQLYGYTF
v_gene: TRBV6-1; d_gene: TRBD1; j_gene: TRBJ2-7; abundance: -; CDR3nt: TGTGCCAGCAGTGAATATGGGACAGGGGTTAAGCAGTACTTC; CDR3aa: CASSEYGTGVKQYF
v_gene: TRBV5-4; d_gene: TRBD1; j_gene: TRBJ2-5; abundance: -; CDR3nt: TGTGCCAGCAGCTACGGACAGGGACGGGAGACCCAGTACTTC; CDR3aa: CASSYGQGRETQYF
v_gene: TRBV15; d_gene: -; j_gene: TRBJ2-1; abundance: -; CDR3nt: TGTGCCACCGGAGGGCTTCCCTACAATGAGCAGTTCTTC; CDR3aa: CATGGLPYNEQFF
v_gene: TRBV5-1; d_gene: -; j_gene: TRBJ2-1; abundance: few; CDR3nt: TGCGCCAGCAGCTTGGACAGGGTAGGCAATGAGCAGTTCTTC; CDR3aa: CASSLDRVGNEQFF
v_gene: TRBV9; d_gene: -; j_gene: TRBJ2-2; abundance: -; CDR3nt: TGTGCCAGCAGCGTCACCCGGGACTCCAACACCGGGGAGCTGTTTTTT; CDR3aa: CASSVTRDSNTGELFF
v_gene: TRBV5-5; d_gene: -; j_gene: TRBJ1-6; abundance: -; CDR3nt: TGTGCCAGCAGTTTCGGGGGGACCAGCTCCTATAATTCACCCCTCCACTTT; CDR3aa: CASSFGGTSSYNSPLHF
v_gene: TRBV20-1; d_gene: TRBD2; j_gene: TRBJ2-3; abundance: -; CDR3nt: TGCAGTGCTAGTTATCCTAGCGGGGGCACAGATACGCAGTATTTT; CDR3aa: CSASYPSGGTDTQYF
v_gene: TRBV2; d_gene: TRBD2; j_gene: TRBJ2-3; abundance: -; CDR3nt: TGTGCCAGCAGCGGTGGACTAGCGGTTAGCACAGATACGCAGTATTTT; CDR3aa: CASSGGLAVSTDTQYF
v_gene: TRBV7-9; d_gene: -; j_gene: TRBJ2-7; abundance: -; CDR3nt: TGTGCCAGCAGCTTCGAGGTAGAGACCAGCTCCTACGAGCAGTACTTC; CDR3aa: CASSFEVETSSYEQYF